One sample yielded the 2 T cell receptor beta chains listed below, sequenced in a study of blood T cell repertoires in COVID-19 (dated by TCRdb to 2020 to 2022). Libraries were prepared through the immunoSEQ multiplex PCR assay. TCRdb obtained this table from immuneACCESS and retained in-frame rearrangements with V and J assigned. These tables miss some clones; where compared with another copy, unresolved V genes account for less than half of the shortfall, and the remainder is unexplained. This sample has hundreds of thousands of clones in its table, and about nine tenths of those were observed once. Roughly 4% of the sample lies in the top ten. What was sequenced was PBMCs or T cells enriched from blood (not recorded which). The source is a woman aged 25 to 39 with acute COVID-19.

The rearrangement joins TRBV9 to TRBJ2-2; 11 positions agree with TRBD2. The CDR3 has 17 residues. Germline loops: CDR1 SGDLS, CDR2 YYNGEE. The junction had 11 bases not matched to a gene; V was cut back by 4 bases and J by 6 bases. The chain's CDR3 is CASSFASIAGGPGELFF. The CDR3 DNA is TGTGCCAGCAGCTTCGCATCTATAGCGGGGGGGCCCGGGGAGCTGTTTTTT.

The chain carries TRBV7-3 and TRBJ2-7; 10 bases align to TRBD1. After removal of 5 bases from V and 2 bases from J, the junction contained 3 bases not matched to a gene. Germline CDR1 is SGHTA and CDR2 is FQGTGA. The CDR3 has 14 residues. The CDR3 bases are TGTGCCAGCAGCCCCGGGACAGGGGCCTACGAGCAGTACTTC. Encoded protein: CASSPGTGAYEQYF.